The next 5 T cell receptor beta chains were all read from a single sample in a study of shared clonotypes between healthy human individuals (dated by TCRdb to about 2020). Libraries were built with the immunoSEQ multiplex PCR assay. TCRdb re-hosts the immuneACCESS table, in-frame sequences only. Its copies lack some clones; in the studies checked, an unresolved V gene accounts for under half of them, and the cause for the rest is not known. In this sample the table shows about 96,000 clones, approximately 63% of which occur a single time. Of the sample, approximately 53% falls within the top ten clones. Sequences were obtained from memory CD8+ T cells sorted from blood. The sample's cell subset or site label is to be understood as: CD45RO+ cells pooled with CCR7-negative TemRA cells. These receptor sequences come from a man aged 30-40 years in good health.

This sequence joins TRBV2 and TRBJ1-5; no firm D call. Germline lookup yields CDR1 SNHLY and CDR2 FYNNEI. The CDR3 has 14 residues. V lost 4 bases, J lost 1 base, and 8 bases lay in between. This CDR3 reads CASSGQISNQPQHF. DNA of the CDR3: TGTGCCAGCAGTGGGCAGATAAGCAATCAGCCCCAGCATTTT.

Ten or more counts support this clone. The rearrangement joins TRBV6-5 to TRBJ1-2; no definite D call. The V end was cut by 3 bases, the J end by 7 bases, with 12 bases between. Germline values: CDR1 MNHEY, CDR2 SVGAGI. This CDR3 has 13 residues. CDR3 nucleotides: TGTGCCAGCAGTTATGCCCTAAGCCGTGGCTACACCTTC. It encodes CASSYALSRGYTF.

On this clone itself: A far larger clone is one base from this, pointing to a likely read error. Other nucleotide sequences from this sample produce the same CDR3. V usage is TRBV6-1 and J usage is TRBJ2-2; 7 nucleotides align to TRBD1. The length of the CDR3 is 14 residues. Germline-derived CDR1 and CDR2 are MNHNS and SASEGT. The CDR3 region is CASSEGTDTGELFF. The CDR3 DNA reads as TGTGCCAGCAGTGAGGGGACAGACACTGGGGAGCTGTTTTTT.

The rearrangement links TRBV9 to TRBJ1-1; D is unresolved. Trimming took off 3 bases at V and 0 bases at J, with 6 bases between the two ends. CDR1 is SGDLS, CDR2 YYNGEE, per germline. The CDR3 totals 13 residues. The CDR3 reads CASSAGVNTEAFF. CDR3 sequence (DNA): TGTGCCAGCAGCGCTGGGGTGAACACTGAAGCTTTCTTT.

The gene calls are TRBV2 and TRBJ2-2; D not resolved. With 6 bases removed from V and 5 bases from J, the gap between germline ends came to 7 bases. Per the germline V gene, CDR1 is SNHLY and CDR2 is FYNNEI. The CDR3 extends over 12 amino acids. The CDR3 is CASRSGTGELFF. The CDR3 DNA reads as TGTGCCAGCAGGAGTGGGACCGGGGAGCTGTTTTTT. Supplemented by reference TRBV2 and TRBJ2-2, the full variable domain reads EPEVTQTPSHQVTQMGQEVILRCVPISNHLYFYWYRQILGQKVEFLVSFYNNEISEKSEIFDDQFSVERPDGSNFTLKIRSTKLEDSAMYFCASRSGTGELFFGEGSRLTVL.